This T cell receptor beta chain stems from a study of shared clonotypes between healthy human individuals. The table came from immunoSEQ multiplex PCR; TCRdb's copy has only in-frame clones and leaves some out. In the table there are some 300,000 clones, less than 85% of which are singletons. This TCR derives from a man aged 30-40 years in good health. Sequenced material: memory CD4+ T cells sorted from blood. Subset: CD45RA-negative fraction.

The CDR3 sequence: CASSLSAGSGYTF. In nucleotides, the CDR3 is TGTGCCAGCAGCTTGAGCGCAGGGAGTGGCTACACCTTC. The chain carries TRBV5-6 and TRBJ1-2; the D gene is possibly TRBD1 (5 bases). This CDR3 comprises 13 residues. Germline V CDR1 and CDR2: SGHDT, YYEEEE. Trimming shortened V by 1 base and J by 7 bases, and 11 bases separated the two germline ends.